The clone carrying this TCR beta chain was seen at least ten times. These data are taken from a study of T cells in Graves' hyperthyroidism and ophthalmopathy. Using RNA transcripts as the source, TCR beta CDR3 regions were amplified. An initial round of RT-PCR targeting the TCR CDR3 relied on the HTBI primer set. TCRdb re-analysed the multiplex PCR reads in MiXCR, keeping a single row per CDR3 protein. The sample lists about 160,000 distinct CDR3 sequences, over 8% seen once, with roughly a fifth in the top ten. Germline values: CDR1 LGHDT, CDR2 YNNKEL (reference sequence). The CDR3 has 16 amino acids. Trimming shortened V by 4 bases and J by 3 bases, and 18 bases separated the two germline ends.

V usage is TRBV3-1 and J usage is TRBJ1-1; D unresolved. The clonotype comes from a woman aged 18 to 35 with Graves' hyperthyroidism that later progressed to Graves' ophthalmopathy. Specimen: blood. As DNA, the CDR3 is TGTGCCAGCAGCCTCAAAGGACCGATGGGAGACACTGAAGCTTTCTTT. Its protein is CASSLKGPMGDTEAFF.